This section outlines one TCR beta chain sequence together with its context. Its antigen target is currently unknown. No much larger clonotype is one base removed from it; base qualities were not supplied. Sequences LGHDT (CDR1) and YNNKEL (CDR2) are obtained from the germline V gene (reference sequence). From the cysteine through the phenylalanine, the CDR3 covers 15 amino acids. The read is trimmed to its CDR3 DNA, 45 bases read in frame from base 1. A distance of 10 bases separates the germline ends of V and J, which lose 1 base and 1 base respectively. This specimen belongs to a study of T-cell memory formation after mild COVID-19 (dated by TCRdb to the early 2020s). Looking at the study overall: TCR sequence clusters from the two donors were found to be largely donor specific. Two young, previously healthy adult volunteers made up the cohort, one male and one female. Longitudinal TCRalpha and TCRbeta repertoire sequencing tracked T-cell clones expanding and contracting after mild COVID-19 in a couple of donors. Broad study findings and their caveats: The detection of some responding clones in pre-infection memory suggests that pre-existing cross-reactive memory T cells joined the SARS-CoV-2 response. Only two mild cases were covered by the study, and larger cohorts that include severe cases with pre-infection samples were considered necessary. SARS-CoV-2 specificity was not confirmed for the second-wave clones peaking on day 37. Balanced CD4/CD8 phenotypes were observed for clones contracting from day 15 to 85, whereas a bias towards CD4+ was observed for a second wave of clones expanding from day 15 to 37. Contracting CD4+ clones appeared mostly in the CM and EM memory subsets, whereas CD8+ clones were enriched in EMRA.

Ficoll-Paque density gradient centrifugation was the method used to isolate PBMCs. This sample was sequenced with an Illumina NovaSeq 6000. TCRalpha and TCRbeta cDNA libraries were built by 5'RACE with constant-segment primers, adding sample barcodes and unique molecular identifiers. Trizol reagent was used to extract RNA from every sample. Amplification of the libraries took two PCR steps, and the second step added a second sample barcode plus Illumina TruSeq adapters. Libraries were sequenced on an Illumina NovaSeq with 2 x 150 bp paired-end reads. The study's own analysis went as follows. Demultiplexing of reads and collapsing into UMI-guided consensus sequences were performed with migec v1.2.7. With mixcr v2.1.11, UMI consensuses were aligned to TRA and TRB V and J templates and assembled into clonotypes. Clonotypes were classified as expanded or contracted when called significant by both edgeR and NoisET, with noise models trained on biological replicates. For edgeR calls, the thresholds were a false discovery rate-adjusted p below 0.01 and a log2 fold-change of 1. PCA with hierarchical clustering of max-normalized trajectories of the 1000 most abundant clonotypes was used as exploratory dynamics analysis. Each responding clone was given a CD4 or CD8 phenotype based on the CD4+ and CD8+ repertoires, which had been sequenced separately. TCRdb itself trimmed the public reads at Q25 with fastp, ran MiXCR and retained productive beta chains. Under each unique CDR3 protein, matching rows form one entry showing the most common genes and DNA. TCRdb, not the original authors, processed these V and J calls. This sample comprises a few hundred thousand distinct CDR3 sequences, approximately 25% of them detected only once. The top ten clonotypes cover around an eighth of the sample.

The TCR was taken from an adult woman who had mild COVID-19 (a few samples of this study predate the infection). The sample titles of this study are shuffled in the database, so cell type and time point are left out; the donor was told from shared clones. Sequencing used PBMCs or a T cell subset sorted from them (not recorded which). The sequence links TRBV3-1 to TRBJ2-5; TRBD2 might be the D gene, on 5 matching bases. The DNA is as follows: TGTGCCAGCAGCCAAGGTACTAGTCCCCAAGAGACCCAGTACTTC. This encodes CASSQGTSPQETQYF.